This T cell receptor (beta chain) is from a study of blood T cell repertoires in COVID-19. At the level of the study: Sources were T cells, B-cell-depleted T cells, or PBMCs; the material itself was cDNA or gDNA.

Each recovered donor of Cohort 3 presented with two negative PCRs, clearance, or symptom resolution. The data were produced by immunoSEQ multiplex PCR, yet TCRdb's version contains in-frame clones alone and is incomplete. The table records a few hundred thousand clones, roughly 88% of them present only once. The V end lost 10 bases, the J end lost 3 bases, and 16 bases lay between the germline ends. The germline gives CDR1 ENHRY, CDR2 SYGVKD. The CDR3 runs to 14 residues. The sample taken for sequencing was PBMCs or T cells enriched from blood (not recorded which). The source of this sequence is a woman younger than 45 who had recovered from COVID-19. This chain links TRBV10-3 with TRBJ1-5, with TRBD1 as a possible D gene (5 bases). CDR3 region: CATHPGLNNQPQHF. The CDR3 coding sequence is TGTGCCACCCACCCGGGACTGAACAATCAGCCCCAGCATTTT.